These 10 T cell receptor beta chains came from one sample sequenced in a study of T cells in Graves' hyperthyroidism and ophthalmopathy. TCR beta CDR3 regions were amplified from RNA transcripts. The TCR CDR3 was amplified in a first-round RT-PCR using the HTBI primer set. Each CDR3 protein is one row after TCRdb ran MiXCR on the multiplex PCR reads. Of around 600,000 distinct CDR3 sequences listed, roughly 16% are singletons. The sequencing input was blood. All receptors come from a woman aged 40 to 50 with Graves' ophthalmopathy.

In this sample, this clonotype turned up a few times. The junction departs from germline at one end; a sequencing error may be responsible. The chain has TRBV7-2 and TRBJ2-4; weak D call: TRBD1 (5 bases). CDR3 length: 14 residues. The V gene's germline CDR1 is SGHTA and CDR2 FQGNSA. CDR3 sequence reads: CASSLGAAKNIQYF. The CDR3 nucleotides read TGTGCCAGCAGTTTAGGGGCAGCCAAAAACATTCAGTACTTC.

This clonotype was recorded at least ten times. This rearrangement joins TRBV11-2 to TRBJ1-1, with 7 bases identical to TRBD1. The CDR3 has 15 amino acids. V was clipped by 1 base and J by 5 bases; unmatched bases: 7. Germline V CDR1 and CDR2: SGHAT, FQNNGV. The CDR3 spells CASSLADRAKTEAFF. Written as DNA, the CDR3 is TGTGCCAGCAGCTTAGCCGACAGGGCAAAGACTGAAGCTTTCTTT.

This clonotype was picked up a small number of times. DNA of the CDR3: TGCGCCAGCAGCTTGGACCAGCCCAGCACAGATACGCAGTATTTT. Its translation: CASSLDQPSTDTQYF. The V call is TRBV5-1, the J call TRBJ2-3; D is ambiguous. This CDR3 contains 15 residues. V lost 0 bases to trimming and J lost 0 bases, with 8 bases between them. Germline-derived CDR1 and CDR2 are SGHRS and YFSETQ.

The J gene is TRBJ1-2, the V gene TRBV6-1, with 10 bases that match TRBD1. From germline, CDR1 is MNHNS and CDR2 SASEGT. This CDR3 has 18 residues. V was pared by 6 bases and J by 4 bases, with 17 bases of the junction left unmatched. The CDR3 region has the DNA TGTGCCAGCAGATGGGGACAGGGGACGACTCAAAACTTCTATGGCTACACCTTC. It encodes CASRWGQGTTQNFYGYTF.

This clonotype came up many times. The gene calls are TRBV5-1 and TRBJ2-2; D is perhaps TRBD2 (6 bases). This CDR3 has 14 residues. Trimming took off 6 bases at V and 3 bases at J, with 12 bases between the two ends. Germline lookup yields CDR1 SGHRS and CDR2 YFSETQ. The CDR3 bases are TGCGCCAGCAATGAACTAGCCGACACCGGGGAGCTGTTTTTT. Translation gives CASNELADTGELFF.

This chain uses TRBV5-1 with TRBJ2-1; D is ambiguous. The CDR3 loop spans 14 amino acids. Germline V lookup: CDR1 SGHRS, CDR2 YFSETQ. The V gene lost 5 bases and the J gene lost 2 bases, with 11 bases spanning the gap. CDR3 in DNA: TGCGCCAGCAGAATCGGAGAGCCCTACAATGAGCAGTTCTTC. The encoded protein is CASRIGEPYNEQFF. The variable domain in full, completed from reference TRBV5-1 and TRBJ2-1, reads KAGVTQTPRYLIKTRGQQVTLSCSPISGHRSVSWYQQTPGQGLQFLFEYFSETQRNKGNFPGRFSGRQFSNSRSEMNVSTLELGDSALYLCASRIGEPYNEQFFGPGTRLTVL.

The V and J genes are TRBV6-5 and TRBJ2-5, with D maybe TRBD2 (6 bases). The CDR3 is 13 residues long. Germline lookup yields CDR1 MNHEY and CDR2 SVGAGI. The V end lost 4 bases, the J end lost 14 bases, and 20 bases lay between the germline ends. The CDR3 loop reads CASSLGPEGQIYF. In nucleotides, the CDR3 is TGTGCCAGCAGTTTGGGTCCGGAGGGCCAGATCTACTTC.

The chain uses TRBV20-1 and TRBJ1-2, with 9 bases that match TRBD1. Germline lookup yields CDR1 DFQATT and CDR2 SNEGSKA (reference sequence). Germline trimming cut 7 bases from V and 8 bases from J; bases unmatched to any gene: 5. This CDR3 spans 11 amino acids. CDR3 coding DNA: TGCAGTGGGGGACAGGGAGGAGGCTACACCTTC. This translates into CSGGQGGGYTF.

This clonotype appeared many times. This CDR3 reads CASSPDLTDYGYTF. In DNA, the CDR3 is TGTGCCAGCAGTCCTGACCTAACCGACTATGGCTACACCTTC. The gene calls are TRBV7-9 and TRBJ1-2; no clear D gene. The CDR3 runs 14 residues. CDR1 and CDR2 (germline): SEHNR, FQNEAQ (reference sequence). Trimming cost V 6 bases and J 3 bases, with 14 bases left between them.

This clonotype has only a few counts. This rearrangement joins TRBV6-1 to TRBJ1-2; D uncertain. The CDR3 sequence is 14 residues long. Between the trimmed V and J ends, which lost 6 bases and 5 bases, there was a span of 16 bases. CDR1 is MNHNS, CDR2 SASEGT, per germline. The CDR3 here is CASSLKRTLYGYTF. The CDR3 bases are TGTGCCAGCAGCTTGAAGCGGACTTTATATGGCTACACCTTC.